The next 6 T cell receptor beta chains were all read from a single sample in a study of T cells after yellow fever vaccination. In TCRdb, the 5' RACE reads were re-called with MiXCR into one record per CDR3 protein. The repertoire consists of fewer than 450,000 distinct CDR3 sequences, with 11% occurring once and the leading ten covering 18%. Specimen: PBMCs, collected on the day of the first yellow fever vaccination. The receptors were gathered from a man aged 18 to 30 who received the YFV17D yellow fever vaccine.

This clonotype was seen more than once but under ten times. V is TRBV5-4 and J is TRBJ1-3; 8 bases are a match to TRBD1. This CDR3 contains 15 residues. CDR1 and CDR2 (germline): SGHNT, YYREEE (reference sequence). V lost 5 bases, J lost 3 bases, and 7 bases stayed unmatched. The CDR3 region is CASSDRQGNGNTIYF. The CDR3 region has the DNA TGTGCCAGCAGTGACCGACAGGGGAATGGAAACACCATATATTTT. Full variable domain (rest looked up from reference TRBV5-4 and TRBJ1-3): ETGVTQSPTHLIKTRGQQVTLRCSSQSGHNTVSWYQQALGQGPQFIFQYYREEENGRGNFPPRFSGLQFPNYSSELNVNALELDDSALYLCASSDRQGNGNTIYFGEGSWLTVV.

This clonotype came up many times. The chain is built from TRBV11-2 and TRBJ2-7; TRBD2 aligns across 9 bases. Trimming cost V 4 bases and J 0 bases; bases outside gene matches: 1. This CDR3 contains 14 residues. CDR1 and CDR2 from the germline V gene are SGHAT and FQNNGV. The CDR3 is CASSYSGSSYEQYF. DNA of the CDR3: TGTGCCAGCAGCTATAGCGGGAGCTCCTACGAGCAGTACTTC.

J is TRBJ2-7 and V is TRBV7-9, with unresolved D. The CDR3 has 13 residues. Germline V gene data show CDR1 as SEHNR and CDR2 as FQNEAQ (reference sequence). V was pared by 5 bases and J by 2 bases, with 10 bases between. Here the CDR3 reads CASSLVNPYEQYF. The CDR3 coding sequence is TGTGCCAGCAGCCTCGTCAACCCCTACGAGCAGTACTTC.

This clonotype was observed a handful of times. The CDR3 bases are TGTGCCAGCAGAAATGACAGGGGAGGGACCCAGTACTTC. It codes for CASRNDRGGTQYF. The rearrangement uses TRBV7-2 and TRBJ2-5; 8 bases fit TRBD1. The germline gives CDR1 SGHTA, CDR2 FQGNSA. The CDR3 spans 13 residues. V trimming: 6 bases; J trimming: 7 bases; junction bases outside the gene matches: 7.

J is TRBJ1-3 and V is TRBV10-3; the match to TRBD1 covers 9 bases. Trimming cost V 0 bases and J 5 bases; bases outside gene matches: 8. The CDR3 extends over 17 amino acids. CDR1 is ENHRY, CDR2 SYGVKD, per germline. The CDR3 spells CAISESDRGLSRNTIYF. The CDR3 DNA reads TGTGCCATCAGTGAGTCGGACAGGGGCCTTTCCCGAAACACCATATATTTT.

This clonotype was seen a few times. This rearrangement joins TRBV18 to TRBJ2-2; D may be TRBD1 (5 bases). Per germline, CDR1 KGHSH and CDR2 LQKENI. V was pared by 3 bases and J by 4 bases, with 12 bases between. The CDR3 spans 15 residues. The CDR3 DNA follows: TGTGCCAGCTCACCGTATCGCAGGGCCACCGGGGAGCTGTTTTTT. It codes for CASSPYRRATGELFF.